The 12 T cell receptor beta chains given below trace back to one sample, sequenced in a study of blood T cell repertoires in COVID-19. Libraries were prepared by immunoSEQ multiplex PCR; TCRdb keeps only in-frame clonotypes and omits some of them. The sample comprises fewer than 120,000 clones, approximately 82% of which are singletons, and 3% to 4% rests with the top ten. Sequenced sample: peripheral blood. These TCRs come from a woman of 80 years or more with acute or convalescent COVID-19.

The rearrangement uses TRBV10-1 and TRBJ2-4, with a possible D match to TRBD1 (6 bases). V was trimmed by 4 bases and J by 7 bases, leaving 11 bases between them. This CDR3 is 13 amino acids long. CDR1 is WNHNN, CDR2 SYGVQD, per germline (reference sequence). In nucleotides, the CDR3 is TGCGCCAGCAGTGTTCAGGGGAGCAACATTCAGTACTTC. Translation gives CASSVQGSNIQYF.

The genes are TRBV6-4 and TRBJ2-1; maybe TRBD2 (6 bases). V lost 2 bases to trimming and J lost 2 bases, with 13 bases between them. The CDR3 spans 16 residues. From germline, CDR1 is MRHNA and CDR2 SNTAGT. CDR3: CASSDEAGIPYNEQFF. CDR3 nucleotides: TGTGCCAGCAGTGACGAGGCGGGAATCCCCTACAATGAGCAGTTCTTC.

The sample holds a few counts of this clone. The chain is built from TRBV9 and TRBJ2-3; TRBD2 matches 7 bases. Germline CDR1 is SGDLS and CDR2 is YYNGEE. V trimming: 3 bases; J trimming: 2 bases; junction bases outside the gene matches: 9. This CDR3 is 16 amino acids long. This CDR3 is CASSARLAEPTDTQYF. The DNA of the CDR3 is TGTGCCAGCAGCGCACGACTAGCCGAACCCACAGATACGCAGTATTTT.

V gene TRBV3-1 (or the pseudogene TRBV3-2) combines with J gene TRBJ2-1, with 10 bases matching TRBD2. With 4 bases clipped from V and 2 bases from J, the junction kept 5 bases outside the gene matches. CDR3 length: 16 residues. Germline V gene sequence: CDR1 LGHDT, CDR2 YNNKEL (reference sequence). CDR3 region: CASSPLAGEPYNEQFF. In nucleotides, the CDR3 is TGTGCCAGCAGCCCTCTAGCGGGAGAACCCTACAATGAGCAGTTCTTC.

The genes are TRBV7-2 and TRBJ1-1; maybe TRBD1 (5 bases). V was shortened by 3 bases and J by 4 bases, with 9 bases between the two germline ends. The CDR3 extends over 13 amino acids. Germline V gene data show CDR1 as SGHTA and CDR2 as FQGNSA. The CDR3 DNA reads TGTGCCAGCAGCTTCGACGGGGGCACTGAAGCTTTCTTT. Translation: CASSFDGGTEAFF.

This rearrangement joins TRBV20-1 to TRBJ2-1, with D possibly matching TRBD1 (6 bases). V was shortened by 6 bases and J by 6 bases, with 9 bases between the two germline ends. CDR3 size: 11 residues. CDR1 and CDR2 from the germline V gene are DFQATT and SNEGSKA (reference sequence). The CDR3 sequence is CSAYRANEQFF. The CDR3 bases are TGCAGTGCGTACAGGGCCAATGAGCAGTTCTTC.

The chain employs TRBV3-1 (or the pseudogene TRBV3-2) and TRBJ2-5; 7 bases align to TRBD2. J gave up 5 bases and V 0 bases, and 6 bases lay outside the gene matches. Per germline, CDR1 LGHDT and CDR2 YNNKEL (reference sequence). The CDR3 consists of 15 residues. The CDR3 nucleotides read TGTGCCAGCAGCCAAGAAAGGAGCGGGACGGAGACCCAGTACTTC. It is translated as CASSQERSGTETQYF.

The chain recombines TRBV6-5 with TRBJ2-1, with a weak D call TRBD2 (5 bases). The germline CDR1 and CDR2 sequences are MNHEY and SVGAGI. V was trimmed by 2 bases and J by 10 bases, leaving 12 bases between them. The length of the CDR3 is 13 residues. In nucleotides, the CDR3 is TGTGCCAGCAGTTACGTCGGGATGAGGGAGCAGTTCTTC. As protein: CASSYVGMREQFF.

The CDR3 sequence: CASSLFSTGANYGYTF. The CDR3 DNA reads TGTGCCAGCAGTTTATTCTCGACAGGAGCTAACTATGGCTACACCTTC. The chain carries TRBV28 and TRBJ1-2, with D tentatively TRBD1 (6 bases). The CDR3 runs 16 residues. Between the trimmed V and J ends, which lost 1 base and 0 bases, there was a span of 12 bases. CDR1 MDHEN and CDR2 SYDVKM come from the germline V gene.

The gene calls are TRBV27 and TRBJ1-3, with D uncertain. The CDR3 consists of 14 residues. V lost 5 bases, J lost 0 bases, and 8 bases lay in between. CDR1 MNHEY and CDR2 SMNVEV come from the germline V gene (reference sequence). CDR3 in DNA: TGTGCCAGCAGTCCAACAATCTCTGGAAACACCATATATTTT. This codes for CASSPTISGNTIYF.

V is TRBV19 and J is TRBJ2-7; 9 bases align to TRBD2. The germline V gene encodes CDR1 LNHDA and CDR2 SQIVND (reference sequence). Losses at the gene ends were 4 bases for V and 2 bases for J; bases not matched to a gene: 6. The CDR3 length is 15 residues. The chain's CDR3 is CASSKPGLAPYEQYF. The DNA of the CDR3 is TGTGCCAGTAGTAAACCGGGACTAGCACCCTACGAGCAGTACTTC.

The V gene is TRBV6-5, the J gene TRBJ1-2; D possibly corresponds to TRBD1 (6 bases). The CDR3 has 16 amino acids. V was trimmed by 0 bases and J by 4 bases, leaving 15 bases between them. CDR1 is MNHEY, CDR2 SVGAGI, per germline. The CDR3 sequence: CASSYSNTGKAYGYTF. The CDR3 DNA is TGTGCCAGCAGTTACTCTAATACAGGGAAGGCCTATGGCTACACCTTC.